What follows are 31 T cell receptor beta chains derived from one specimen sequenced in a study of T cells in Graves' hyperthyroidism and ophthalmopathy. TCR beta CDR3 regions were amplified from RNA. An initial round of RT-PCR targeting the TCR CDR3 relied on the HTBI primer set. TCRdb re-analysed the multiplex PCR reads in MiXCR, keeping a single row per CDR3 protein. The table lists 250,000 to 300,000 distinct CDR3 sequences, around 15% of them singletons. The specimen sequenced was blood. The source is a woman between 40 and 55 years old with Graves' hyperthyroidism.

This clonotype was observed at least ten times. This chain links TRBV6-1 with TRBJ2-3; a possible D gene is TRBD2 (5 bases). The CDR3 runs 14 residues. With 7 bases removed from V and 2 bases from J, the gap between germline ends came to 13 bases. Germline V gene sequence: CDR1 MNHNS, CDR2 SASEGT. CDR3 nucleotides: TGTGCCAGCATGGGTGGCGGGCCCACAGATACGCAGTATTTT. This codes for CASMGGGPTDTQYF.

This clonotype was seen only a few times. The chain combines TRBV3-1 with TRBJ2-1; 11 bases align to TRBD2. Germline lookup yields CDR1 LGHDT and CDR2 YNNKEL (reference sequence). This CDR3 has 19 amino acids. V shed 3 bases and J 2 bases; nucleotides not matched to a gene: 12. CDR3 in DNA: TGTGCCAGCAGCCAGGGACTAGCGGCTAAAACGGGGCCCTACAATGAGCAGTTCTTC. It translates to CASSQGLAAKTGPYNEQFF.

This clonotype was observed at least ten times. The J gene is TRBJ1-5, the V gene TRBV6-1, with a weak D call TRBD1 (6 bases). V lost 6 bases to trimming and J lost 9 bases, with 18 bases between them. This CDR3 comprises 14 residues. Looked up from germline, CDR1 is MNHNS and CDR2 is SASEGT. The CDR3: CASRVDRNPAPQHF. CDR3 DNA: TGTGCCAGCAGGGTTGACAGGAACCCGGCGCCCCAGCATTTT.

This clonotype showed up many times. The chain couples TRBV6-1 to TRBJ1-5, with a possible D match to TRBD1 (5 bases). The CDR3 loop spans 17 amino acids. With 6 bases removed from V and 0 bases from J, the gap between germline ends came to 18 bases. CDR1 MNHNS and CDR2 SASEGT come from the germline V gene. The CDR3 loop is CASRGSQGENSNQPQHF. The DNA of the CDR3 is TGTGCCAGCAGGGGCTCCCAGGGTGAGAATAGCAATCAGCCCCAGCATTTT.

This clonotype was observed many times. The chain couples TRBV10-2 to TRBJ1-1, with D unclear. The CDR3 is made up of 13 amino acids. With 2 bases removed from V and 4 bases from J, the gap between germline ends came to 8 bases. Germline CDR1 WSHSY, CDR2 SAAADI. In DNA, the CDR3 is TGCGCCAGCAGTGAGCTGCGAAGCACTGAAGCTTTCTTT. Amino acid sequence: CASSELRSTEAFF.

This clonotype was seen repeatedly, ten times or more. CDR3 nucleotides: TGTGCCAGCAGCCGACTAGCGGGAGGCGAGCAGTACTTC. Amino acid sequence: CASSRLAGGEQYF. The V gene is TRBV7-3, the J gene TRBJ2-7, with 13 positions matching TRBD2. V trimming: 5 bases; J trimming: 6 bases; junction bases outside the gene matches: 1. This CDR3 has 13 residues. Germline V gives CDR1 SGHTA, CDR2 FQGTGA. The whole variable domain, filled in from reference TRBV7-3 and TRBJ2-7, reads GAGVSQTPSNKVTEKGKYVELRCDPISGHTALYWYRQSLGQGPEFLIYFQGTGAADDSGLPNDRFFAVRPEGSVSTLKIQRTERGDSAVYLCASSRLAGGEQYFGPGTRLTVT.

This clonotype was seen at least ten times. The chain is built from TRBV6-2 or TRBV6-3 and TRBJ2-7; the D gene is possibly TRBD2 (6 bases). Germline V CDR1 and CDR2: MNHEY, SVGEGT. V was shortened by 2 bases and J by 3 bases, with 14 bases between the two germline ends. The CDR3 consists of 15 residues. CDR3 sequence (DNA): TGTGCCAGCAGTTACCAGGGACTTGCCCACTACGAGCAGTACTTC. It codes for CASSYQGLAHYEQYF.

This chain connects TRBV12-3 or TRBV12-4 to TRBJ2-7, with TRBD2 matching over 10 bases. The CDR3 has 17 residues. V lost 3 bases to trimming and J lost 3 bases; unmatched junction nucleotides: 11. CDR3 coding DNA: TGTGCCAGCAGTTTGGCCGGTTGGCTAGCGGGAGTCTACGAGCAGTACTTC. Translating gives CASSLAGWLAGVYEQYF.

This clonotype was seen many times. This chain uses TRBV7-9 with TRBJ1-5; weak D call: TRBD1 (5 bases). The V gene's germline CDR1 is SEHNR and CDR2 FQNEAQ (reference sequence). CDR3 length: 14 amino acids. Trimming removed 0 bases at V and 5 bases at J, with 8 bases between. The CDR3 DNA reads TGTGCCAGCAGCTTAGCCGGGGCGGATCAGCCCCAGCATTTT. Its protein product is CASSLAGADQPQHF.

The rearrangement joins TRBV19 to TRBJ2-6, with a tentative D call TRBD2 (5 bases). Germline V gene sequence: CDR1 LNHDA, CDR2 SQIVND (reference sequence). Trimming cost V 5 bases and J 1 base, with 12 bases left between them. The CDR3 has 16 residues. The CDR3 coding sequence is TGTGCCAGTAGTTCTGGAGCGGCATCTGGGGCCAACGTCCTGACTTTC. Translated: CASSSGAASGANVLTF. The full variable domain, in which reference TRBV19 and TRBJ2-6 provide the parts outside the CDR3, is DGGITQSPKYLFRKEGQNVTLSCEQNLNHDAMYWYRQDPGQGLRLIYYSQIVNDFQKGDIAEGYSVSREKKESFPLTVTSAQKNPTAFYLCASSSGAASGANVLTFGAGSRLTVL.

The genes are TRBV14 and TRBJ2-1; D gene uncertain. Germline V gene sequence: CDR1 SGHDN, CDR2 FVKESK. Trimming stripped 0 bases from V and 4 bases from J, with 7 bases between. The CDR3 loop spans 14 amino acids. CDR3 in amino acids: CASSQDNQYNEQFF. The CDR3 bases are TGTGCCAGCAGCCAAGATAATCAGTACAATGAGCAGTTCTTC.

This clonotype was seen ten or more times. The CDR3 here is CASSYRGNQPQHF. CDR3 nucleotides: TGTGCCAGCAGTTATAGGGGCAATCAGCCCCAGCATTTT. V and J are TRBV6-1 and TRBJ1-5; D remains ambiguous. The V end lost 5 bases, the J end lost 2 bases, and 7 bases lay between the germline ends. CDR1 and CDR2 from the germline V gene are MNHNS and SASEGT. The CDR3 contains 13 residues.

This clonotype appeared many times. The rearrangement links TRBV2 to TRBJ2-7, with D tentatively TRBD2 (6 bases). V lost 0 bases and J 4 bases, leaving 10 bases between the germline ends. The CDR3 has 14 amino acids. Per germline, CDR1 SNHLY and CDR2 FYNNEI. The DNA of the CDR3 is TGTGCCAGCAGTGAAGCGACTCGGGAGTACGAGCAGTACTTC. It codes for CASSEATREYEQYF.

The chain has TRBV18 and TRBJ2-1; unclear D gene. Germline lookup yields CDR1 KGHSH and CDR2 LQKENI. The CDR3 runs to 11 residues. V lost 6 bases and J 5 bases, leaving 5 bases between the germline ends. CDR3 in DNA: TGTGCCAGCTCGTCAGACAATGAGCAGTTCTTC. Translating gives CASSSDNEQFF.

In this sample, this clonotype turned up many times. The chain employs TRBV20-1 and TRBJ2-1; 12 nucleotides line up with TRBD2. From germline, CDR1 is DFQATT and CDR2 SNEGSKA (reference sequence). This CDR3 region has 17 residues. V trimming: 5 bases; J trimming: 0 bases; junction bases outside the gene matches: 8. This chain's CDR3 is CSAFRLAGAGSYNEQFF. DNA for the CDR3: TGCAGTGCTTTCCGACTAGCGGGAGCGGGCTCCTACAATGAGCAGTTCTTC.

About this clonotype itself: A much bigger clone sits one base away, suggesting this may be a read error. V and J are TRBV29-1 and TRBJ2-5, with a possible D match to TRBD2 (6 bases). Per the germline V gene, CDR1 is SQVTM and CDR2 is ANQGSEA. Trimming took off 4 bases at V and 4 bases at J, with 13 bases between the two ends. The CDR3 is made up of 13 amino acids. This CDR3 reads CSVAGLSGETQYF. The DNA for the CDR3 is TGCAGCGTTGCCGGACTATCGGGAGAGACCCAGTACTTC.

In its sample, this clonotype was seen many times. The chain links TRBV12-3 or TRBV12-4 to TRBJ2-3; 11 bases align to TRBD2. This CDR3 region has 16 residues. J lost 4 bases, V lost 3 bases, and 6 bases had no gene match. The CDR3 loop reads CASSFPLAGGADTQYF. CDR3 bases: TGTGCCAGCAGTTTCCCTCTAGCGGGAGGAGCAGATACGCAGTATTTT.

This clonotype showed up many times. The chain carries TRBV6-1 and TRBJ2-1; 7 nucleotides line up with TRBD2. The CDR3 is 15 residues long. Looked up from germline, CDR1 is MNHNS and CDR2 is SASEGT. V shed 7 bases and J 0 bases; nucleotides not matched to a gene: 6. CDR3 DNA sequence: TGTGCCAGCATCGAAGCGGGGAGCTCCTACAATGAGCAGTTCTTC. It encodes CASIEAGSSYNEQFF.

On this clonotype: Compared with germline, one end of the junction differs, possibly owing to a read error. This chain uses TRBV12-3 or TRBV12-4 with TRBJ2-1; tentatively, D is TRBD1 (5 bases). CDR3 length: 13 amino acids. The CDR3: CASSSQGLDEQLF. In DNA form, the CDR3 reads TGTGCCAGCAGTTCCCAGGGTTTGGATGAGCAGCTCTTC.

To note about this clonotype: One end of the junction is discordant with germline, which a read error may explain. This sequence joins TRBV7-6 and TRBJ2-5, with 10 nucleotides matching TRBD2. The CDR3 is made up of 14 amino acids. The V gene's germline CDR1 is SGHVS and CDR2 FNYEAQ. The CDR3 sequence is CASSLELAGKTLYF. CDR3 bases: TGTGCCAGCAGCTTAGAACTAGCGGGAAAGACCCTGTACTTC.

This sequence joins TRBV12-3 or TRBV12-4 and TRBJ1-6; TRBD1 aligns across 9 bases. J lost 10 bases, V lost 4 bases, and 8 bases had no gene match. CDR3 length: 15 amino acids. In nucleotides, the CDR3 is TGTGCCAGCAGTTCGCGACAGGGGGAGGGCTCACCCCTCCACTTT. Translation: CASSSRQGEGSPLHF.

This clonotype was seen repeatedly, ten times or more. V and J are TRBV5-4 and TRBJ2-7; TRBD1 matches at 7 bases. Germline assignment: CDR1 SGHNT and CDR2 YYREEE (reference sequence). The CDR3 covers 15 residues. V was clipped by 4 bases and J by 3 bases; unmatched bases: 10. CDR3: CASSTTPGQHYEQYF. CDR3 bases: TGTGCCAGCAGCACTACTCCGGGACAGCACTACGAGCAGTACTTC.

This clonotype was seen ten or more times. The chain carries TRBV29-1 and TRBJ1-2, with unresolved D. The CDR3 is made up of 11 amino acids. V was clipped by 3 bases and J by 6 bases, with 8 bases between them. Germline V gives CDR1 SQVTM, CDR2 ANQGSEA. The CDR3: CSVDAGHGYTF. DNA of the CDR3: TGCAGCGTTGATGCTGGACATGGCTACACCTTC. Full variable domain (rest looked up from reference TRBV29-1 and TRBJ1-2): SAVISQKPSRDICQRGTSLTIQCQVDSQVTMMFWYRQQPGQSLTLIATANQGSEATYESGFVIDKFPISRPNLTFSTLTVSNMSPEDSSIYLCSVDAGHGYTFGSGTRLTVV.

This clonotype has ten or more counts. CDR3 in DNA: TGTGCCAGTACCTCCGTTCAGGCCAATTCACCCCTCCACTTT. Encoded protein: CASTSVQANSPLHF. The chain combines TRBV19 with TRBJ1-6; no definite D call. The CDR3 sequence is 14 residues long. CDR1 is LNHDA, CDR2 SQIVND, per germline (reference sequence). The germline V and J ends were trimmed by 7 bases and 7 bases, with 14 bases remaining between them.

J is TRBJ1-5 and V is TRBV19; the D gene is possibly TRBD1 (5 bases). V was cut by 8 bases and J by 5 bases, with 13 bases left in between. Germline assignment: CDR1 LNHDA and CDR2 SQIVND (reference sequence). The CDR3 consists of 13 residues. The CDR3 protein is CASSRRDHQPQHF. The CDR3 DNA is TGTGCCAGTTCTCGACGGGACCATCAGCCCCAGCATTTT.

This clonotype appeared many times. The rearrangement joins TRBV30 to TRBJ1-1, with D tentatively TRBD1 (5 bases). Germline-derived CDR1 and CDR2 are GTSNPN and SVGIG (reference sequence). The germline V and J ends were trimmed by 7 bases and 4 bases, with 25 bases remaining between them. The length of the CDR3 is 16 residues. As DNA, the CDR3 is TGTGCCTACTCGGTGGGGGATAGGGGCGGGTTCACTGAAGCTTTCTTT. The encoded protein is CAYSVGDRGGFTEAFF. Based on the CDR3 plus reference TRBV30 and TRBJ1-1, the full variable domain is SQTIHQWPATLVQPVGSPLSLECTVEGTSNPNLYWYRQAAGRGLQLLFYSVGIGQISSEVPQNLSASRPQDRQFILSSKKLLLSDSGFYLCAYSVGDRGGFTEAFFGQGTRLTVV.

This clonotype was observed many times. This sequence joins TRBV5-5 and TRBJ2-1; 12 nucleotides line up with TRBD2. The CDR3 extends over 18 amino acids. Germline assignment: CDR1 SGHKS and CDR2 YYEKEE (reference sequence). V was pared by 2 bases and J by 8 bases, with 14 bases of the junction left unmatched. The CDR3, as DNA: TGTGCCAGCAGCTTTAGGCTAGCGGGAGGGCCTCGGATGGATGAGCAGTTCTTC. Its protein product is CASSFRLAGGPRMDEQFF.

The rearrangement links TRBV19 to TRBJ1-4; D unclear. CDR3 length: 16 residues. V lost 7 bases, J lost 0 bases, and 15 bases lay in between. The germline V gene encodes CDR1 LNHDA and CDR2 SQIVND (reference sequence). The CDR3 spells CASTLRQAATNEKLFF. DNA of the CDR3: TGTGCCAGTACCCTAAGGCAGGCAGCAACTAATGAAAAACTGTTTTTT.

V and J are TRBV14 and TRBJ2-3; D gene uncertain. The CDR3 covers 13 residues. CDR1 and CDR2 from the germline V gene are SGHDN and FVKESK. Trimming cost V 0 bases and J 10 bases, with 11 bases left between them. The CDR3 loop reads CASSQDLASSQYF. CDR3 coding DNA: TGTGCCAGCAGCCAAGATCTGGCCTCGTCGCAGTATTTT.

Ten or more counts support this clonotype. CDR3 in amino acids: CASSFSFYNEQFF. CDR3 sequence (DNA): TGTGCCAGCAGTTTCAGCTTCTACAATGAGCAGTTCTTC. V is TRBV7-2 and J is TRBJ2-1; unclear D gene. V lost 6 bases and J lost 3, with 9 bases in between. Germline lookup yields CDR1 SGHTA and CDR2 FQGNSA. The CDR3 length is 13 residues.

This clonotype was recorded at least ten times. The J gene is TRBJ2-2, the V gene TRBV20-1, with a tentative D call TRBD2 (5 bases). The CDR3 has 16 amino acids. Germline CDR1 DFQATT, CDR2 SNEGSKA (reference sequence). Between the trimmed V and J ends, which lost 1 base and 14 bases, there was a span of 26 bases. In DNA, the CDR3 is TGCAGTGCTAGAGGCGCCGACCAGGATCTACCGGGGAAACTGTTTTTT. Amino acids: CSARGADQDLPGKLFF.